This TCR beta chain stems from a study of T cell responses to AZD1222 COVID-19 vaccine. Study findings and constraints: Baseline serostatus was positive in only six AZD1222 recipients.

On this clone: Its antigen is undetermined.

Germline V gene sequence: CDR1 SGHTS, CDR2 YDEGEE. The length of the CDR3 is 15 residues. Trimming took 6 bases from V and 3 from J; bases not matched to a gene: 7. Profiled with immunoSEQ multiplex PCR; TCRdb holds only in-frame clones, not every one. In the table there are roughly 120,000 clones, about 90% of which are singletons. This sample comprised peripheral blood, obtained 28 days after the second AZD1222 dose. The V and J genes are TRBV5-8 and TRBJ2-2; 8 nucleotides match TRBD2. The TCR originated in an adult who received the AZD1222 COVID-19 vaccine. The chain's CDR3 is CASIPFGGDTGELFF. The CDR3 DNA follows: TGTGCCAGCATTCCGTTCGGGGGGGACACCGGGGAGCTGTTTTTT.